This T cell receptor (beta chain) was profiled in a study of cytomegalovirus exposure and HLA in healthy donors. To note about this clone: Its antigen is currently unknown.

Study findings and constraints: One variant, a missense change in DCLRE1C, was linked in a later analysis to TCR beta V- and J-gene trimming. In vitro, three CMV-associated chains proved specific for CMV antigens. According to an earlier analysis, most TCR beta V segments yielded productive rearrangements about 87% or about 30% of the time.

The CDR3 covers 17 residues. Between the trimmed V and J ends, which lost 5 bases and 3 bases, there was a span of 19 bases. Looked up from germline, CDR1 is SGHVS and CDR2 is FQNEAQ. While unrecorded immune exposures were likely, the donors were nominally healthy when sampled. PCR was performed using 60 Vbeta and 13 Jbeta primers. Profiling relied on immunoSEQ multiplex PCR, and the TCRdb table lists in-frame clones only, not all of them. The sample gives about 120,000 clones, around 70% of which show up once; less than 4% is in the top ten. V and J are TRBV7-8 and TRBJ1-4; a weak D match, TRBD1 (6 bases). The source material was PBMCs. This TCR came from a man aged 35-49 years in good health and CMV-seropositive. The CDR3 DNA reads as TGTGCCAGCAGCCCTGGACAGCTCCCCTACGCTAATGAAAAACTGTTTTTT. Protein product: CASSPGQLPYANEKLFF.